This entry lists 10 T cell receptor beta chains sequenced from one sample in a study of T cell responses to AZD1222 COVID-19 vaccine. TCRdb keeps only in-frame clones here, not all; method: immunoSEQ multiplex PCR. This table has 30,000 to 35,000 clones, around 78% appearing once. This specimen was peripheral blood, taken 28 days after the second AZD1222 dose. These receptors were collected from an adult who received the AZD1222 COVID-19 vaccine.

The chain carries TRBV5-1 and TRBJ1-2; D may be TRBD1 (5 bases). Trimming removed 0 bases at V and 2 bases at J, with 8 bases between. The CDR3 runs 14 residues. CDR1 and CDR2 from the germline V gene are SGHRS and YFSETQ. The CDR3, as DNA: TGCGCCAGCAGCTTGGGGGACGTAAACTATGGCTACACCTTC. Protein: CASSLGDVNYGYTF. Looking up the rest from reference TRBV5-1 and TRBJ1-2 gives the full variable domain: KAGVTQTPRYLIKTRGQQVTLSCSPISGHRSVSWYQQTPGQGLQFLFEYFSETQRNKGNFPGRFSGRQFSNSRSEMNVSTLELGDSALYLCASSLGDVNYGYTFGSGTRLTVV.

Comment on this clone: The sample carries other DNA sequences with the same CDR3. Here the CDR3 reads CSASGEGSNQPQHF. In nucleotides, the CDR3 is TGCAGTGCTAGTGGGGAGGGGAGCAATCAGCCCCAGCATTTT. The genes are TRBV20-1 and TRBJ1-5; D is perhaps TRBD1 (5 bases). The CDR3 is 14 residues long. Germline-derived CDR1 and CDR2 are DFQATT and SNEGSKA (reference sequence). Trimming left V 3 bases short and J 1 base short, with 10 bases between.

This chain joins TRBV3-1 (or the pseudogene TRBV3-2) and TRBJ2-4, with D perhaps being TRBD1 or TRBD2 (5 bases each). Germline-derived CDR1 and CDR2 are LGHDT and YNNKEL (reference sequence). The CDR3 sequence is 15 residues long. Trimming removed 1 base from V and 4 bases from J, with 11 bases in between. CDR3 sequence reads: CASSQGGTLKNIQYF. The CDR3 nucleotides are TGTGCCAGCAGCCAAGGGGGGACCCTAAAAAACATTCAGTACTTC.

V usage is TRBV7-8 and J usage is TRBJ2-2; D might be TRBD1 or TRBD2, each matching 6 bases. The CDR3 sequence is 16 residues long. With 5 bases removed from V and 4 bases from J, the gap between germline ends came to 17 bases. Germline CDR1 and CDR2: SGHVS and FQNEAQ. The CDR3 nucleotides are TGTGCCAGCAGCCAAAATACGGGGGCGGTCACCGGGGAGCTGTTTTTT. Protein sequence: CASSQNTGAVTGELFF.

The V gene is TRBV3-1 (or the pseudogene TRBV3-2), the J gene TRBJ2-1; D remains ambiguous. Germline loops: CDR1 LGHDT, CDR2 YNNKEL (reference sequence). The germline V and J ends were trimmed by 1 base and 9 bases, with 7 bases remaining between them. The CDR3 sequence is 12 residues long. The DNA of the CDR3 is TGTGCCAGCAGCCAAGCCCGGAGTGAGCAGTTCTTC. This sequence encodes CASSQARSEQFF.

The chain uses TRBV7-9 and TRBJ1-4, with D unresolved. Germline V gene data show CDR1 as SEHNR and CDR2 as FQNEAQ (reference sequence). The CDR3 loop spans 16 amino acids. V lost 3 bases and J 4 bases, leaving 15 bases between the germline ends. The CDR3 protein is CASSFSLGRVNEKLFF. The CDR3 DNA sequence: TGTGCCAGCAGCTTCTCGTTAGGACGGGTTAATGAAAAACTGTTTTTT.

The rearrangement links TRBV6-2 or TRBV6-3 to TRBJ1-5; D not resolved. V lost 2 bases and J 0 bases, leaving 8 bases between the germline ends. Germline V gene sequence: CDR1 MNHEY, CDR2 SVGEGT. The CDR3 consists of 15 residues. Here the CDR3 DNA reads TGTGCCAGCAGTTACCGTGGGGATAGCAATCAGCCCCAGCATTTT. Its protein is CASSYRGDSNQPQHF.

This sequence joins TRBV21-1 and TRBJ1-1; the table's D call, TRBD1, has no DNA check behind it. TRBV21-1 is shown as a pseudogene. The CDR3 contains 14 residues. The CDR3 DNA is TGTGCCAGCAGGAGGGGGAGATCTAACACTGAAGCTTTCTTT. Translating it yields CASRRGRSNTEAFF.

This clone appeared once. The chain links TRBV28 to TRBJ1-5; D remains unclear. The CDR3 sequence is 12 residues long. Trimming shortened V by 6 bases and J by 2 bases, and 5 bases separated the two germline ends. Germline CDR1 reads MDHEN; CDR2 reads SYDVKM. Here the CDR3 DNA reads TGTGCCAGCAGAATGGGCAATCAGCCCCAGCATTTT. Encoded protein: CASRMGNQPQHF.

The CDR3 DNA sequence: TGTGCCAGTAGTTACCGGTGGAACACCATATATTTT. It translates to CASSYRWNTIYF. V gene TRBV19 combines with J gene TRBJ1-3, with D unclear. The CDR3 length is 12 residues. Germline CDR1 LNHDA, CDR2 SQIVND (reference sequence). V was clipped by 5 bases and J by 7 bases, with 9 bases between them.